This T cell receptor beta chain was found in a study of long-term antiretroviral therapy in people with HIV. Runs used v3.0 of the immunoSEQ assay and were done at survey level. Profiling relied on immunoSEQ multiplex PCR, and the TCRdb table lists in-frame clones only, not all of them. The repertoire holds 15,000 or so clones, with approximately 86% as singletons. This specimen was unsorted PBMCs, taken approximately 2.3 years before starting antiretroviral therapy. The clonotype comes from a woman aged 25 to 39 with HIV.

CDR3 loop: CASSLLGLAQTQYF. The CDR3 bases are TGTGCCAGCAGCTTACTAGGGCTAGCACAGACCCAGTACTTC. The chain has TRBV7-2 and TRBJ2-5; the D gene is possibly TRBD2 (5 bases). V lost 2 bases and J 6 bases, leaving 13 bases between the germline ends. Germline V gives CDR1 SGHTA, CDR2 FQGNSA. This CDR3 has 14 amino acids.